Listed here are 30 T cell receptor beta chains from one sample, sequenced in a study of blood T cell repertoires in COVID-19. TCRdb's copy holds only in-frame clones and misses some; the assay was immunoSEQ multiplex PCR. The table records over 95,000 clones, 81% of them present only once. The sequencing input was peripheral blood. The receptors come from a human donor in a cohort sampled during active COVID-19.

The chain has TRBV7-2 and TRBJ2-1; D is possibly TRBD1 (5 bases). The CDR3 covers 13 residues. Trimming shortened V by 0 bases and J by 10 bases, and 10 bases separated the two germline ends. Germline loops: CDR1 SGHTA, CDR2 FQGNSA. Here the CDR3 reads CASSLAAGREQFF. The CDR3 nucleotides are TGTGCCAGCAGCTTAGCGGCAGGGCGCGAGCAGTTCTTC.

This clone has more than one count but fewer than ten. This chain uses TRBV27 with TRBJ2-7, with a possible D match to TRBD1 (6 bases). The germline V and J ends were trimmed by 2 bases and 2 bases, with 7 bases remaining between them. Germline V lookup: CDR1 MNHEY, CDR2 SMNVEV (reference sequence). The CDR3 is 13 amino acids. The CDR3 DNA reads TGTGCCAGCAGTTTAAGACAGGCCTACGAGCAGTACTTC. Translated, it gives CASSLRQAYEQYF.

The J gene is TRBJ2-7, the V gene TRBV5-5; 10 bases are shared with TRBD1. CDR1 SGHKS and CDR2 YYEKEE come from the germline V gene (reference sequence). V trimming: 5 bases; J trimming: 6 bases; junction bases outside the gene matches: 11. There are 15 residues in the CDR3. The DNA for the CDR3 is TGTGCCAGCAGGGGACCGGGACAGGGGACTAGCGAGCAGTACTTC. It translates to CASRGPGQGTSEQYF.

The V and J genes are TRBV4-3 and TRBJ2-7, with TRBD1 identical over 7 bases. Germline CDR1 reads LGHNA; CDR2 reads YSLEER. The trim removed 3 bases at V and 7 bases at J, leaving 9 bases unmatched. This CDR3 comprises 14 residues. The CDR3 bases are TGCGCCAGCAGCCAGGATCGACAGGGAGAGGAGCAGTACTTC. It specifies CASSQDRQGEEQYF.

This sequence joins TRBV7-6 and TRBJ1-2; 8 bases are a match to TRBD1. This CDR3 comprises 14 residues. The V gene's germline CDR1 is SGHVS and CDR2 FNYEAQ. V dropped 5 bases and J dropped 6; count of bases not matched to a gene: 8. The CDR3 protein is CASSRNRGNDGYTF. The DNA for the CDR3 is TGTGCCAGCAGCAGGAACAGGGGGAATGATGGCTACACCTTC.

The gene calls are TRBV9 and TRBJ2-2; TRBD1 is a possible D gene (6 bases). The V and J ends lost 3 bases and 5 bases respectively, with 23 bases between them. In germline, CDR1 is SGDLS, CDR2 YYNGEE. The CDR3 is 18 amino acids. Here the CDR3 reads CASSALRTGTYRTGELFF. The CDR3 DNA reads TGTGCCAGCAGCGCTCTCCGAACAGGGACCTATAGGACCGGGGAGCTGTTTTTT.

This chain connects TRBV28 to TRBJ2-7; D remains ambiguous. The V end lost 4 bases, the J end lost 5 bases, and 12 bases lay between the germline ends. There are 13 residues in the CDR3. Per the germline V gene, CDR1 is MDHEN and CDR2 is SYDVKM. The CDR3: CASSSPGPDEQYF. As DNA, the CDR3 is TGTGCCAGCAGTTCCCCAGGTCCCGACGAGCAGTACTTC.

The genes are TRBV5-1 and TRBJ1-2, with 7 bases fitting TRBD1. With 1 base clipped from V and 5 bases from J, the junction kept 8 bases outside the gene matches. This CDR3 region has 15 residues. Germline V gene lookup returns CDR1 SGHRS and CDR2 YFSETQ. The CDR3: CASSLYGTESYGYTF. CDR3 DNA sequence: TGCGCCAGCAGCTTGTATGGGACAGAAAGTTATGGCTACACCTTC.

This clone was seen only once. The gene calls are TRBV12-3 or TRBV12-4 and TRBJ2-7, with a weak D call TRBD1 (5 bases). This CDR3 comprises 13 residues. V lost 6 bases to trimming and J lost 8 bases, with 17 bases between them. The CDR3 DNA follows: TGTGCCAGCAGCACAGGACACCCCGACCAGCAGTACTTC. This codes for CASSTGHPDQQYF.

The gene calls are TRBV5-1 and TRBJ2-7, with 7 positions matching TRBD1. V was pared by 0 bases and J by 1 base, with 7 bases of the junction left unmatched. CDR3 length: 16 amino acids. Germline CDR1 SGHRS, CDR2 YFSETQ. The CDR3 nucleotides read TGCGCCAGCAGCTTGGAAGCGGACAGGCCATCCTACGAGCAGTACTTC. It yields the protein CASSLEADRPSYEQYF.

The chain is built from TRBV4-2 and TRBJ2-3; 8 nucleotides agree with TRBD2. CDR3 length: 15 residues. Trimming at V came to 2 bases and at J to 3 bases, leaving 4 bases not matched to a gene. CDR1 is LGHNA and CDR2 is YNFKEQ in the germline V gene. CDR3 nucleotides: TGTGCCAGCAGCCAATCGGGACTAGTTACAGATACGCAGTATTTT. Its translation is CASSQSGLVTDTQYF.

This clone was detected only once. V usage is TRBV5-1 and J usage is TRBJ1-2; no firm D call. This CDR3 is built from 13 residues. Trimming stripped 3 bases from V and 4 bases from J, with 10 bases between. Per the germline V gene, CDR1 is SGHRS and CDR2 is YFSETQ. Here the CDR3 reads CASSSNRGYGYTF. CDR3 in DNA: TGCGCCAGCAGCTCTAACCGGGGCTATGGCTACACCTTC.

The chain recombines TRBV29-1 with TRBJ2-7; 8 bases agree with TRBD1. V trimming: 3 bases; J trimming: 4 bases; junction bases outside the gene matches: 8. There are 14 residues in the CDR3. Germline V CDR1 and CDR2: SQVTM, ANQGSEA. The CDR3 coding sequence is TGCAGCGTTGATTTGACAGGGGACCCTTACGAGCAGTACTTC. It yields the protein CSVDLTGDPYEQYF.

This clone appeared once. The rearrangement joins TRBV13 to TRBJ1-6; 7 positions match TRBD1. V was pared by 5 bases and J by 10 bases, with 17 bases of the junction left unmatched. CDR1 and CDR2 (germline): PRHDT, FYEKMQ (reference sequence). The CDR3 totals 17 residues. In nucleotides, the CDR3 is TGTGCCAGCAGCAAAACCCCCCTCAGAGGGGGCGGCTCACCCCTCCACTTT. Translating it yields CASSKTPLRGGGSPLHF. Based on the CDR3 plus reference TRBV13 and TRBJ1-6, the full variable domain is AAGVIQSPRHLIKEKRETATLKCYPIPRHDTVYWYQQGPGQDPQFLISFYEKMQSDKGSIPDRFSAQQFSDYHSELNMSSLELGDSALYFCASSKTPLRGGGSPLHFGNGTRLTVT.

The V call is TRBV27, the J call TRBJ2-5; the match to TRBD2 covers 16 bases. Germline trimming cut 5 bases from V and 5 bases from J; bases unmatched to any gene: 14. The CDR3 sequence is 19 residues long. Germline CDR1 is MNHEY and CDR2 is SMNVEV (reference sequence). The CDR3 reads CASSRTGLAGGGSRETQYF. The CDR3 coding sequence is TGTGCCAGCAGTAGGACGGGACTAGCGGGAGGGGGGAGTCGGGAGACCCAGTACTTC.

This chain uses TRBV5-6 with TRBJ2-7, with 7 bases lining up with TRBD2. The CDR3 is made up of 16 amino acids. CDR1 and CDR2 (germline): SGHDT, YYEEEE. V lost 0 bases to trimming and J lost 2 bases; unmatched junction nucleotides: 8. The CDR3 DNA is TGTGCCAGCAGCTTGGTGGGAGGGGCACGGACCTACGAGCAGTACTTC. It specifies CASSLVGGARTYEQYF.

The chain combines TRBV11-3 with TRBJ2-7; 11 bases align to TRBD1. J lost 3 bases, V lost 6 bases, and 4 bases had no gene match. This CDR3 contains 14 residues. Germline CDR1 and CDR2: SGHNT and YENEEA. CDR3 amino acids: CASRRTGGIYEQYF. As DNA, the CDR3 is TGTGCCAGCAGGAGGACAGGGGGCATCTACGAGCAGTACTTC. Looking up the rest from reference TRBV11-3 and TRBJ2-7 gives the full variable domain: EAGVVQSPRYKIIEKKQPVAFWCNPISGHNTLYWYLQNLGQGPELLIRYENEEAVDDSQLPKDRFSAERLKGVDSTLKIQPAELGDSAVYLCASRRTGGIYEQYFGPGTRLTVT.

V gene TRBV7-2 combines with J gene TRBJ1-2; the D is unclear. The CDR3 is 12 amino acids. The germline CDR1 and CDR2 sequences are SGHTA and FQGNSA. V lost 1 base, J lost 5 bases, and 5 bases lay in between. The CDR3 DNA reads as TGTGCCAGCAGCTTAGATAGTTATGGCTACACCTTC. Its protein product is CASSLDSYGYTF.

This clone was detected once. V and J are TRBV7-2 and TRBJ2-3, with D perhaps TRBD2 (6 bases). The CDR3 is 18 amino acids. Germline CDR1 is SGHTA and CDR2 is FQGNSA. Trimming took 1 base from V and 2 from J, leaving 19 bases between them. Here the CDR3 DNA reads TGTGCCAGCAGCTTAGAATTGGCGGGACCCCACTTCACAGATACGCAGTATTTT. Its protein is CASSLELAGPHFTDTQYF.

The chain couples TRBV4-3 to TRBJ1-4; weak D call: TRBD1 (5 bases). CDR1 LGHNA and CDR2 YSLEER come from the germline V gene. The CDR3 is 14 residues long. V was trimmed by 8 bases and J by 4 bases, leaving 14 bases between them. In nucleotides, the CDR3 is TGCGCCAGCGCGGACCTGGGGGGTAATGAAAAACTGTTTTTT. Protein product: CASADLGGNEKLFF.

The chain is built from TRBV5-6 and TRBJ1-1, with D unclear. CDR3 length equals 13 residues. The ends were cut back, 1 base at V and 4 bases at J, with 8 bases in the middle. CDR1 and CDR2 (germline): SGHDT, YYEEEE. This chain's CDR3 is CASSLLGSTEAFF. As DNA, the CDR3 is TGTGCCAGCAGCTTGTTGGGGAGCACTGAAGCTTTCTTT.

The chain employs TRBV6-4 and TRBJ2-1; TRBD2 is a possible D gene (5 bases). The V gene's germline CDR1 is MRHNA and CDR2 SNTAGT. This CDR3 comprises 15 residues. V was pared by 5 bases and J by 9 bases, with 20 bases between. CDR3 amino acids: CASSPGSTLRGEQFF. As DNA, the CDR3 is TGTGCCAGCAGTCCCGGGTCGACACTCCGGGGTGAGCAGTTCTTC.

The CDR3 loop is CASSWRPKDQPQHF. CDR3 DNA: TGTGCCAGCAGCTGGAGACCGAAGGATCAGCCCCAGCATTTT. The rearrangement joins TRBV11-2 to TRBJ1-5; no firm D call. With 4 bases removed from V and 5 bases from J, the gap between germline ends came to 12 bases. The CDR3 consists of 14 residues. Per the germline V gene, CDR1 is SGHAT and CDR2 is FQNNGV.

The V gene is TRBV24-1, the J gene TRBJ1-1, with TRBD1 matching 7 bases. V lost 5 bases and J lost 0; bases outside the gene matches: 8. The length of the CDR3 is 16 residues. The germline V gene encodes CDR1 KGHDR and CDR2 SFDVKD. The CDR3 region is CATSAGQSSMNTEAFF. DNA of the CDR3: TGTGCCACCAGTGCGGGACAGAGTAGCATGAACACTGAAGCTTTCTTT.

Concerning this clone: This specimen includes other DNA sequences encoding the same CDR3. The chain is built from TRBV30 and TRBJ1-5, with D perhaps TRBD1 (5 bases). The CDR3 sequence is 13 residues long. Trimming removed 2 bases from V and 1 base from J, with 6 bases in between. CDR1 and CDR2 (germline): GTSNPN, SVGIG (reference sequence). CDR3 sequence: CAWSSGSNQPQHF. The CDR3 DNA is TGTGCCTGGAGTTCAGGGAGCAATCAGCCCCAGCATTTT.

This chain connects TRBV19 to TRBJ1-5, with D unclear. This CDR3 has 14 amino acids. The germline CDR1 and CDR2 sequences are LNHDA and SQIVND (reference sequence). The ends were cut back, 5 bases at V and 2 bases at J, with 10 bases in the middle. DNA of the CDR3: TGTGCCAGTAGTTCGGACGGGGGCAATCAGCCCCAGCATTTT. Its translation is CASSSDGGNQPQHF.

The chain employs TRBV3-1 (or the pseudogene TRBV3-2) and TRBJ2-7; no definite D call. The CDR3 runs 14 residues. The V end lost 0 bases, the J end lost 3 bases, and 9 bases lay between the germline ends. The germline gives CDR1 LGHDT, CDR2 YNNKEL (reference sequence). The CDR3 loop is CASSQEEQNYEQYF. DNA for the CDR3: TGTGCCAGCAGCCAAGAGGAACAGAACTACGAGCAGTACTTC.

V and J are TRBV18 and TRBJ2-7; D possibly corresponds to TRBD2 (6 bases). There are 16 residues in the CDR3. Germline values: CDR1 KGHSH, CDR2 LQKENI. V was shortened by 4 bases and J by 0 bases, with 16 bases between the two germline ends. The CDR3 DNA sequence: TGTGCCAGCTCACAGGGACTCCTGGTGAACTCCTACGAGCAGTACTTC. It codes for CASSQGLLVNSYEQYF.

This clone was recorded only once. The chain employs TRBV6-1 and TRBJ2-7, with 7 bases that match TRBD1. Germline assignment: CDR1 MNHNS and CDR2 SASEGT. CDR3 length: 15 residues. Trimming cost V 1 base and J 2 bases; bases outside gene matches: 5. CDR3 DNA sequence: TGTGCCAGCAGTGAAGTCCCGACAGGGCCCTACGAGCAGTACTTC. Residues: CASSEVPTGPYEQYF.

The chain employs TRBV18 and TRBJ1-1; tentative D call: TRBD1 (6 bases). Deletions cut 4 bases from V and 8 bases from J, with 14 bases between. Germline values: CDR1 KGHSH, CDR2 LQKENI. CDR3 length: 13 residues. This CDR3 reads CASSLQGRGEAFF. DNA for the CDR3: TGTGCCAGCTCACTCCAGGGGAGGGGGGAAGCTTTCTTT.